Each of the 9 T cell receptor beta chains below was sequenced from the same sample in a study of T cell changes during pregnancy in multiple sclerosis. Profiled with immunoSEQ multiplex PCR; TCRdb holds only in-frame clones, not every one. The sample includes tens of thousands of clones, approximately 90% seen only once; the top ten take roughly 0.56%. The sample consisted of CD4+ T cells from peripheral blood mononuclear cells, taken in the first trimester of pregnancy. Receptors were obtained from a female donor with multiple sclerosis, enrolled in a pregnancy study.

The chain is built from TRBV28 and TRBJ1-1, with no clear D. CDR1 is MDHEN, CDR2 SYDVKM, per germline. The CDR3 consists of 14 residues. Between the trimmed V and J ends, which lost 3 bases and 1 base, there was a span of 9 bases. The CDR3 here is CASSFSQKNTEAFF. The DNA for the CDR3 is TGTGCCAGCAGTTTCTCACAGAAGAACACTGAAGCTTTCTTT.

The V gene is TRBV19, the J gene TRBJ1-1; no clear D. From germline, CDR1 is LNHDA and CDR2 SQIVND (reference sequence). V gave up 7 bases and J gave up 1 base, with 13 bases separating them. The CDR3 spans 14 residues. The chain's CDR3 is CASTLGEANTEAFF. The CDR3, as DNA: TGTGCCAGTACCCTCGGGGAGGCGAACACTGAAGCTTTCTTT.

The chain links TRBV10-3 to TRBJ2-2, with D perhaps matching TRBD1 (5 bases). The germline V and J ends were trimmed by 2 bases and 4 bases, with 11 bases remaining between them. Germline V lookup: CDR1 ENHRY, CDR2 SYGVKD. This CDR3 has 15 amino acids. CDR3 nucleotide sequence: TGTGCCATCAGTGAGCCCAGGGTTCCCACCGGGGAGCTGTTTTTT. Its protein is CAISEPRVPTGELFF.

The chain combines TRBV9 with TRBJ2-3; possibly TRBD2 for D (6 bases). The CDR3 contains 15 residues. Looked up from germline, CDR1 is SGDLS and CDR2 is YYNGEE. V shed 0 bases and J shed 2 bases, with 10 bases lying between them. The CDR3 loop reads CASSVAGGNTDTQYF. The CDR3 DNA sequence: TGTGCCAGCAGCGTAGCTGGAGGGAACACAGATACGCAGTATTTT.

The CDR3 coding sequence is TGTGCCAGCAGTTTTCGGACAGGGAACTATGGCTACACCTTC. This gives the protein CASSFRTGNYGYTF. This chain joins TRBV27 and TRBJ1-2, with 8 bases identical to TRBD1. V gave up 3 bases and J gave up 2 bases; unmatched junction bases: 2. Germline lookup yields CDR1 MNHEY and CDR2 SMNVEV (reference sequence). The CDR3 is made up of 14 amino acids.

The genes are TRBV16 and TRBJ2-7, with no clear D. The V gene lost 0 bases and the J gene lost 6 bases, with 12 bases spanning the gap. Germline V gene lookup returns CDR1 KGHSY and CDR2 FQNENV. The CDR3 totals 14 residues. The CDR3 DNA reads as TGTGCCAGCAGCCAATCACCGCTGTCGAGCGAGCAGTACTTC. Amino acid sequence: CASSQSPLSSEQYF.

The CDR3 DNA sequence: TGCGCCAGCAGCTCCGCGACAGGGGGGACGGTGGACTACACCTTC. It is translated as CASSSATGGTVDYTF. The chain couples TRBV5-1 to TRBJ1-2, with 9 bases that match TRBD1. Trimming removed 3 bases from V and 10 bases from J; junction bases left unmatched: 13. CDR3 length: 15 amino acids. Germline CDR1 reads SGHRS; CDR2 reads YFSETQ.

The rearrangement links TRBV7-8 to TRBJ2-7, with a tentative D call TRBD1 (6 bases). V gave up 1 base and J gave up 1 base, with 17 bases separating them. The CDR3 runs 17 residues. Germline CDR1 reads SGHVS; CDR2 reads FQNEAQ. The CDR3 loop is CASSLEGEWGPSYEQYF. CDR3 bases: TGTGCCAGCAGCTTAGAGGGAGAGTGGGGGCCTTCCTACGAGCAGTACTTC.

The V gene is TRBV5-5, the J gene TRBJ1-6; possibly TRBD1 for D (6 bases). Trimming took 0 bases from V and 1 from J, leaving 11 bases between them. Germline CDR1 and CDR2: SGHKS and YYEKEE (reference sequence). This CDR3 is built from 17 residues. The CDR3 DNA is TGTGCCAGCAGCTTGGACAGGGCCGGGTCCTATAATTCACCCCTCCACTTT. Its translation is CASSLDRAGSYNSPLHF.